This T cell receptor (beta chain) appears in the sequencing data of a study of T cells after yellow fever vaccination. A single record per CDR3 protein comes from TCRdb applying MiXCR to the 5' RACE reads. The repertoire includes 350,000 to 450,000 distinct CDR3 sequences, under 7.5% of them detected once, and around 16% sits in the top ten. Concerning this clonotype: Antigen specificity is unknown.

Findings of the study overall: Weaker, the secondary response peaked sooner, at day 5 versus 15. The appearance of a small share of clonotypes in both CD4 and CD8 compartments was observed.

Germline loops: CDR1 ENHRY, CDR2 SYGVKD. The CDR3 has 16 residues. V was clipped by 3 bases and J by 6 bases; unmatched bases: 8. The rearrangement uses TRBV10-3 and TRBJ1-6; 7 bases align to TRBD1. The sequence derives from a young man who received the YFV17D yellow fever vaccine. Specimen: PBMCs, collected 5 days after the yellow fever booster vaccination. The CDR3 spells CAISDLGGGSNSPLHF. The CDR3 bases are TGTGCCATCAGTGACCTCGGAGGGGGCAGTAATTCACCCCTCCACTTT.